This entry lists 27 T cell receptor beta chains sequenced from one sample in a study of blood T cells in healthy people across ages. Through a sample-barcoded 5' primer and a J-beta primer mix, a second PCR was run for 7 to 11 cycles. Each CDR3 protein gets one entry after TCRdb re-called the 5' RACE reads with MiXCR. The sample holds some 560,000 distinct CDR3 sequences, about 27% seen once. The data were also submitted as part of a second study, on T cells of mothers and their children.

The sample taken for sequencing was blood. The receptors were gathered from a boy between 2 and 10 years old in good health.

This clonotype was recorded a few times. The chain links TRBV12-3 or TRBV12-4 to TRBJ2-2; 9 positions agree with TRBD1. This CDR3 comprises 15 residues. V lost 5 bases and J lost 1; bases outside the gene matches: 2. The CDR3 nucleotides are TGTGCCAGCAGTGGGACAGGGAGGAACACCGGGGAGCTGTTTTTT. Amino acids: CASSGTGRNTGELFF.

The rearrangement joins TRBV20-1 to TRBJ1-2; a weak D match, TRBD1 (5 bases). V shed 3 bases and J shed 5 bases, with 19 bases lying between them. The V gene's germline CDR1 is DFQATT and CDR2 SNEGSKA (reference sequence). The CDR3 is 15 amino acids. The CDR3 protein is CSASWGTGAPYGYTF. The CDR3 DNA reads TGCAGTGCTAGCTGGGGTACCGGGGCCCCATATGGCTACACCTTC.

The sample holds a few counts of this clonotype. The chain uses TRBV7-9 and TRBJ2-3; 7 bases map to TRBD2. There are 16 residues in the CDR3. The V and J ends lost 6 bases and 1 base, in that order; junction bases with no gene match: 10. The germline gives CDR1 SEHNR, CDR2 FQNEAQ (reference sequence). The CDR3 sequence is CASSLRRGCCTDTQYF. CDR3 DNA: TGTGCCAGCAGTTTAAGGCGGGGGTGCTGCACAGATACGCAGTATTTT.

This chain's CDR3 is CAWSSRNDYSNQPQHF. The DNA for the CDR3 is TGTGCCTGGAGTTCCCGTAATGACTATAGCAATCAGCCCCAGCATTTT. V gene TRBV30 combines with J gene TRBJ1-5, with D unresolved. This CDR3 is 16 amino acids long. Germline V CDR1 and CDR2: GTSNPN, SVGIG (reference sequence). Trimming removed 2 bases at V and 0 bases at J, with 14 bases between.

The sample holds a few counts of this clonotype. This chain connects TRBV27 to TRBJ2-3, with D hard to call. From germline, CDR1 is MNHEY and CDR2 SMNVEV (reference sequence). The CDR3 is made up of 16 amino acids. Trimming took off 5 bases at V and 0 bases at J, with 15 bases between the two ends. Here the CDR3 DNA reads TGTGCCAGCAGTACCCCCTCGGGCACTAGCACAGATACGCAGTATTTT. This sequence encodes CASSTPSGTSTDTQYF.

The chain links TRBV7-8 to TRBJ2-5; D could derive from TRBD1 or TRBD2 (6 bases each). The CDR3 length is 15 residues. CDR1 and CDR2 from the germline V gene are SGHVS and FQNEAQ. V lost 0 bases and J 5 bases, leaving 13 bases between the germline ends. CDR3 sequence: CASSLADGGGETQYF. The CDR3 DNA is TGTGCCAGCAGCTTAGCCGACGGAGGGGGTGAGACCCAGTACTTC.

This clonotype appeared a few times. The chain carries TRBV20-1 and TRBJ2-5; D not resolved. Germline CDR1 and CDR2: DFQATT and SNEGSKA (reference sequence). CDR3 length: 13 amino acids. With 1 base removed from V and 5 bases from J, the gap between germline ends came to 11 bases. The CDR3, as DNA: TGCAGTGCTAGAGTGGGTATTGAGGAGACCCAGTACTTC. Translation gives CSARVGIEETQYF.

This chain connects TRBV19 to TRBJ1-1; the D is unclear. The CDR3 runs to 15 residues. CDR1 and CDR2 from the germline V gene are LNHDA and SQIVND (reference sequence). V lost 1 base and J lost 4, with 13 bases in between. DNA for the CDR3: TGTGCCAGTAGTATAGGGAGAGGACCAAGCACTGAAGCTTTCTTT. The encoded protein is CASSIGRGPSTEAFF.

This clonotype was counted once. This chain uses TRBV5-1 with TRBJ2-4; D is possibly TRBD2 (6 bases). This CDR3 contains 15 residues. Trimming pared 2 bases from V and 6 bases from J, leaving 15 bases between. From germline, CDR1 is SGHRS and CDR2 YFSETQ. The CDR3 nucleotides are TGCGCCAGCAGCTTTTCTGGGGACGGGGGAAACATTCAGTACTTC. Translated, it gives CASSFSGDGGNIQYF.

As regards this clonotype: The CDR3 end shows no conserved phenylalanine or tryptophan, and so a read error is likely. The chain combines TRBV13 with TRBJ2-7, with TRBD2 matching 10 bases. V lost 0 bases and J lost 7; bases outside the gene matches: 9. The CDR3 runs 16 residues. Per the germline V gene, CDR1 is PRHDT and CDR2 is FYEKMQ (reference sequence). CDR3 nucleotide sequence: TGTGCCAGCAGCTTAGGCCTAGCGGGGGCATTGAGGGAGCAGTACTCC. This translates into CASSLGLAGALREQYS.

The chain links TRBV3-1 to TRBJ1-2; tentative D call: TRBD1 (5 bases). The CDR3 is 11 amino acids. Germline CDR1 LGHDT, CDR2 YNNKEL (reference sequence). V lost 1 base and J 13 bases, leaving 10 bases between the germline ends. The CDR3 region is CASSQGRDCTF. In DNA, the CDR3 is TGTGCCAGCAGCCAAGGGCGGGACTGCACCTTC.

This clonotype was counted between two and nine times. The gene calls are TRBV6-4 and TRBJ2-2; no definite D call. From germline, CDR1 is MRHNA and CDR2 SNTAGT. There are 12 residues in the CDR3. The V and J ends lost 4 bases and 4 bases respectively, with 4 bases between them. The CDR3 DNA reads as TGTGCCAGCAGTGCTTTCACCGGGGAGCTGTTTTTT. Its protein is CASSAFTGELFF.

In DNA form, the CDR3 reads TGTGCCAGCAGCTTACCGACCGACATCGGAGAGACCCAGTACTTC. Translating gives CASSLPTDIGETQYF. The V call is TRBV7-9, the J call TRBJ2-5; unclear D gene. Deletions cut 2 bases from V and 4 bases from J, with 14 bases between. The length of the CDR3 is 15 residues. Germline CDR1 reads SEHNR; CDR2 reads FQNEAQ (reference sequence).

This clonotype was recorded a few times. V and J are TRBV7-9 and TRBJ2-5; 10 bases match TRBD2. Looked up from germline, CDR1 is SEHNR and CDR2 is FQNEAQ (reference sequence). The V segment lost 5 bases and the J segment 3 bases; nucleotides outside the gene matches: 12. The CDR3 runs to 17 residues. CDR3 region: CASSLRLGLALKETQYF. CDR3 in DNA: TGTGCCAGCAGCCTGCGATTGGGACTAGCGTTGAAAGAGACCCAGTACTTC.

There are many counts of this clonotype. CDR3 sequence (DNA): TGTGCCGGTCAGACAGGGGAGGGGACACCCCTCCACTTT. Translated: CAGQTGEGTPLHF. J is TRBJ1-6 and V is TRBV2; TRBD1 matches 8 bases. CDR1 and CDR2 from the germline V gene are SNHLY and FYNNEI. Trimming took 11 bases from V and 11 from J; bases not matched to a gene: 11. This CDR3 is 13 amino acids long.

The gene calls are TRBV5-5 and TRBJ2-5; D is possibly TRBD2 (6 bases). The CDR3 has 14 residues. Germline CDR1 SGHKS, CDR2 YYEKEE (reference sequence). Trimming shortened V by 4 bases and J by 5 bases, and 15 bases separated the two germline ends. CDR3 sequence reads: CASSRDLARETQYF. The DNA for the CDR3 is TGTGCCAGCAGCAGGGACTTAGCTAGGGAGACCCAGTACTTC.

In this sample, this clonotype turned up a few times. The chain links TRBV12-3 or TRBV12-4 to TRBJ1-2; 7 nucleotides agree with TRBD1. The CDR3 is made up of 16 amino acids. V was clipped by 1 base and J by 9 bases; unmatched bases: 14. The CDR3 coding sequence is TGTGCCAGCAGTTTAGTCGCCGGGACAGCCACGAGGAGCTACACCTTC. The encoded protein is CASSLVAGTATRSYTF.

The V and J genes are TRBV7-8 and TRBJ2-5; TRBD2 matches at 10 bases. From germline, CDR1 is SGHVS and CDR2 FQNEAQ. The CDR3 covers 15 residues. The V and J ends lost 6 bases and 3 bases, in that order; junction bases with no gene match: 7. The CDR3 nucleotides are TGTGCCAGCAGACCGCGGACTAGCGGAAAAGAGACCCAGTACTTC. Translation: CASRPRTSGKETQYF.

This clonotype was detected a few times. V and J are TRBV7-9 and TRBJ2-7; 7 nucleotides line up with TRBD2. V shed 4 bases, J shed 0 bases, and the junction held 6 bases outside the gene matches. Germline assignment: CDR1 SEHNR and CDR2 FQNEAQ (reference sequence). This CDR3 region has 15 residues. CDR3 region: CASSWWERDSYEQYF. The CDR3 DNA follows: TGTGCCAGCAGCTGGTGGGAGCGGGACTCCTACGAGCAGTACTTC.

This clonotype was seen only a few times. V and J are TRBV7-9 and TRBJ2-1, with TRBD2 matching 8 bases. The junction had 13 bases not matched to a gene; V was cut back by 10 bases and J by 2 bases. Germline lookup yields CDR1 SEHNR and CDR2 FQNEAQ (reference sequence). The CDR3 loop spans 16 amino acids. CDR3 protein: CATISEAGATYNEQFF. The CDR3, as DNA: TGTGCCACCATATCAGAAGCGGGGGCTACCTACAATGAGCAGTTCTTC. The full variable domain, completed using reference TRBV7-9 and TRBJ2-1, is DTGVSQNPRHKITKRGQNVTFRCDPISEHNRLYWYRQTLGQGPEFLTYFQNEAQLEKSRLLSDRFSAERPKGSFSTLEIQRTEQGDSAMYLCATISEAGATYNEQFFGPGTRLTVL.

This chain uses TRBV24-1 with TRBJ2-2; D remains ambiguous. V was pared by 12 bases and J by 9 bases, with 16 bases between. The CDR3 spans 12 residues. Germline CDR1 is KGHDR and CDR2 is SFDVKD. The CDR3 is CASSRRVRELFF. In DNA, the CDR3 is TGTGCCTCGTCTAGACGGGTCCGGGAGCTGTTTTTT.

Many counts were recorded for this clonotype. The chain uses TRBV28 and TRBJ2-5; 8 bases line up with TRBD1. Germline CDR1 reads MDHEN; CDR2 reads SYDVKM. The CDR3 consists of 15 residues. V gave up 6 bases and J gave up 6 bases; unmatched junction bases: 12. The CDR3 region has the DNA TGTGCCAGCAGCCTCTGGACAGGGCTTCGGCAGACCCAGTACTTC. Amino acid sequence: CASSLWTGLRQTQYF. The full variable domain, completed using reference TRBV28 and TRBJ2-5, is DVKVTQSSRYLVKRTGEKVFLECVQDMDHENMFWYRQDPGLGLRLIYFSYDVKMKEKGDIPEGYSVSREKKERFSLILESASTNQTSMYLCASSLWTGLRQTQYFGPGTRLLVL.

This clonotype was observed a single time. The chain is built from TRBV9 and TRBJ2-1; perhaps D is TRBD1 or TRBD2 (5 bases each). This CDR3 has 16 residues. The V end was cut by 4 bases, the J end by 6 bases, with 20 bases between. Germline CDR1 SGDLS, CDR2 YYNGEE. The CDR3 reads CASSFRPGTWGNEQFF. CDR3 coding DNA: TGTGCCAGCAGCTTCAGACCAGGGACCTGGGGCAATGAGCAGTTCTTC. Full variable domain (missing parts from reference TRBV9 and TRBJ2-1): DSGVTQTPKHLITATGQRVTLRCSPRSGDLSVYWYQQSLDQGLQFLIQYYNGEERAKGNILERFSAQQFPDLHSELNLSSLELGDSALYFCASSFRPGTWGNEQFFGPGTRLTVL.

Only a few counts were recorded for this clonotype. A junction boundary mismatches the germline segment, possibly from a read error. The chain has TRBV20-1 and TRBJ2-7; perhaps D is TRBD1 or TRBD2 (5 bases each). This CDR3 comprises 12 residues. Germline CDR1 is DFQATT and CDR2 is SNEGSKA (reference sequence). For the CDR3, the DNA is TGCAGTGCACCAACTGAATCCGGGACCGCCACCTTC. It yields the protein CSAPTESGTATF.

The chain has TRBV7-9 and TRBJ2-7; possibly TRBD2 for D (5 bases). The V gene's germline CDR1 is SEHNR and CDR2 FQNEAQ (reference sequence). With 2 bases removed from V and 7 bases from J, the gap between germline ends came to 18 bases. The CDR3 loop spans 15 amino acids. CDR3 residues: CASSLQAGWSREQYF. In nucleotides, the CDR3 is TGTGCCAGCAGCTTACAGGCGGGTTGGTCCCGGGAGCAGTACTTC.

In its sample, this clonotype was seen a few times. V and J are TRBV21-1 and TRBJ2-7. TRBV21-1 has pseudogene status. The CDR3 is made up of 15 amino acids. The CDR3: CASSKGKDASYEQYF. The DNA of the CDR3 is TGTGCCAGCAGCAAAGGGAAGGACGCATCCTACGAGCAGTACTTC.

This clonotype has just a few counts. This chain joins TRBV20-1 and TRBJ1-4, with 10 bases aligning to TRBD1. The CDR3 consists of 15 residues. Looked up from germline, CDR1 is DFQATT and CDR2 is SNEGSKA (reference sequence). With V trimmed by 5 bases and J by 6 bases, 9 bases remained unmatched. CDR3 nucleotides: TGCAGTGCTTTAAGTGGACAGGGGGGTTATGAAAAACTGTTTTTT. This sequence encodes CSALSGQGGYEKLFF.